These 5 T cell receptor beta chains came from one sample sequenced in a study of blood T cell repertoires in COVID-19. Clones were read by immunoSEQ multiplex PCR, and TCRdb kept only the in-frame ones, dropping some. The sample consists of 60,000 or so clones, 75% to 95% of them appearing once. Specimen: peripheral blood. These receptor sequences come from a human donor with active COVID-19. The donor label of this sample is uncertain.

V and J are TRBV6-4 and TRBJ2-1; the D gene is possibly TRBD2 (6 bases). This CDR3 has 14 residues. Germline-derived CDR1 and CDR2 are MRHNA and SNTAGT. Between the trimmed V and J ends, which lost 5 bases and 9 bases, there was a span of 17 bases. CDR3 in amino acids: CASSFEHGGGEQFF. The CDR3 coding sequence is TGTGCCAGCAGTTTCGAGCACGGGGGAGGTGAGCAGTTCTTC.

This clone was recorded once. The chain carries TRBV12-3 or TRBV12-4 and TRBJ2-7; D unresolved. CDR3 size: 12 residues. Trimming cost V 3 bases and J 4 bases, with 7 bases left between them. The CDR3 DNA sequence: TGTGCCAGCAGTTTTGGGCTTTACGAGCAGTACTTC. Translation gives CASSFGLYEQYF.

This chain joins TRBV28 and TRBJ2-3; 7 nucleotides align to TRBD1. Germline values: CDR1 MDHEN, CDR2 SYDVKM. Losses at the gene ends were 5 bases for V and 7 bases for J; bases not matched to a gene: 15. This CDR3 has 16 amino acids. CDR3 amino acids: CASSGPGRGFVNTQYF. CDR3 bases: TGTGCCAGCAGTGGCCCAGGCAGGGGGTTTGTGAATACGCAGTATTTT.

This clone was counted only a few times. This chain links TRBV11-2 with TRBJ1-2; possibly TRBD1 for D (5 bases). Trimming pared 5 bases from V and 5 bases from J, leaving 15 bases between. The length of the CDR3 is 14 residues. Per germline, CDR1 SGHAT and CDR2 FQNNGV. CDR3 protein: CASSLSATGYGYTF. CDR3 DNA: TGTGCCAGCAGCCTCTCCGCCACAGGATATGGCTACACCTTC.

The gene calls are TRBV2 and TRBJ2-3; D might be TRBD2 (6 bases). The germline V and J ends were trimmed by 5 bases and 0 bases, with 12 bases remaining between them. Germline lookup yields CDR1 SNHLY and CDR2 FYNNEI. CDR3 length: 15 residues. The CDR3 region is CASSIAALSTDTQYF. In nucleotides, the CDR3 is TGTGCCAGCAGTATAGCGGCCCTTAGCACAGATACGCAGTATTTT.